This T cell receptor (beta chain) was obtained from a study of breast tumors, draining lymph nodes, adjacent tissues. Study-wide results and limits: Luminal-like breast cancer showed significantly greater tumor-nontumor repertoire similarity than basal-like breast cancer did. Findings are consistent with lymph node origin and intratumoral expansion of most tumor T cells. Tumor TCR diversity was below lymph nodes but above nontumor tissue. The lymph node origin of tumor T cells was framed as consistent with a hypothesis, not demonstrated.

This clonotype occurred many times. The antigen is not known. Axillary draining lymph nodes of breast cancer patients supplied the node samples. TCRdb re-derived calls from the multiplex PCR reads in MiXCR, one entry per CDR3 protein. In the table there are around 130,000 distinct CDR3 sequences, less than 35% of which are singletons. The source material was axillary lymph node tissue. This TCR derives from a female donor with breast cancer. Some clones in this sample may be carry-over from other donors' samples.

The CDR3 nucleotides read TGCAGTGCTAGAGACCGGACAGGGTTCTCTGGCTACACCTTC. It encodes CSARDRTGFSGYTF. The rearrangement uses TRBV20-1 and TRBJ1-2; 8 bases are a match to TRBD1. Trimming at V came to 0 bases and at J to 7 bases, leaving 7 bases not matched to a gene. Germline V CDR1 and CDR2: DFQATT, SNEGSKA (reference sequence). CDR3 length: 14 amino acids.